The clone carrying this T cell receptor beta chain was counted many times. This sample stems from a study of Graves' ophthalmopathy and Graves' hyperthyroidism. The CDR3 has 16 residues. The germline V gene has CDR1 LNHNV and CDR2 YYDKDF (reference sequence). Trimming took 3 bases from V and 11 from J; bases not matched to a gene: 16. The sequenced template was RNA, covering the TCR beta CDR3 region. The first round was an RT-PCR with HTBI primers, and the second round was a multiplex PCR. TCRdb fed the multiplex PCR reads into MiXCR, producing one record per CDR3 protein. In the table there are a few hundred thousand distinct CDR3 sequences, 15% of which are singletons. The hyperthyroidism patients had a new diagnosis of under 2 months' duration and were aged 18 to 65. Someone took the PBMCs out of about 10 ml of fresh peripheral blood.

This sequence originates from a woman aged 18 to 35 with stable Graves' hyperthyroidism. This sequence joins TRBV15 and TRBJ1-5; 7 bases map to TRBD1. The specimen was peripheral blood. CDR3 loop: CATSRIRTGSLLAQHF. The CDR3, as DNA: TGTGCCACCAGCAGGATCAGGACAGGATCCCTTTTGGCCCAGCATTTT.